This T cell receptor beta chain stems from a study of blood T cell repertoires in COVID-19. Overall study: Acute and convalescent COVID-19 specimens originated in the United States, Italy and Spain.

Generated by immunoSEQ multiplex PCR, the TCRdb table keeps only in-frame clones and is missing some. This sample has 250,000 or so clones, with about nine tenths found just once. Germline values: CDR1 MNHEY, CDR2 SVGEGT. CDR3 length: 16 residues. Trimming removed 5 bases from V and 6 bases from J; junction bases left unmatched: 10. This chain links TRBV6-2 or TRBV6-3 with TRBJ1-5; 10 positions match TRBD1. Input material: peripheral blood. The source is a woman between 25 and 40 years old with active or convalescent COVID-19. The CDR3 DNA reads TGTGCCAGCAGTCGGGGAATGACAGGGGGCGGTCAGCCCCAGCATTTT. Translated, it gives CASSRGMTGGGQPQHF.